The source of this T cell receptor (beta chain) is a study of Ad26.COV2.S vaccination and SARS-CoV-2 variants. Study-wide background: It was the COV1001 Ad26.COV2.S trial arm that included the donor.

The CDR3 has 14 residues. V gave up 0 bases and J gave up 1 base, with 7 bases separating them. The V gene's germline CDR1 is SGHRS and CDR2 YFSETQ. Overall study results and limits: Following vaccination, spike-specific CD8+ and CD4+ T cell responses reportedly exhibited substantial breadth. Compared with placebo recipients, vaccine recipients had higher spike-specific TCR breadth.

Concerning this clone: What it binds is not known.

Profiled with immunoSEQ multiplex PCR; TCRdb holds only in-frame clones, not every one. Among around 250,000 clones, roughly nine tenths were seen once, and the ten largest hold roughly 3%. Treatment here: around 19 received Ad26.COV2.S at low or high dose, single or two shots; about 5 received placebo; per-sample allocation not given. After the first vaccine or placebo injection, samples were drawn on day 63. The input for sequencing was peripheral blood, taken in a trial of Ad26.COV2.S vaccine versus placebo. This receptor was taken from a person between 18 and 65 years old who received the Ad26.COV2.S COVID-19 vaccine or a placebo. The chain uses TRBV5-1 and TRBJ1-1, with no clear D. This chain's CDR3 is CASSLEGPNTEAFF. CDR3 bases: TGCGCCAGCAGCTTGGAAGGCCCGAACACTGAAGCTTTCTTT.